The clone carrying this T cell receptor (beta chain) appeared many times. The antigen is not known. The library targeted TCRbeta and was prepared with unique molecular identifiers. Each CDR3 protein gets one entry after TCRdb re-called the PCR reads with MiXCR. The sample lists about 200,000 distinct CDR3 sequences; 5.5% to 7% were seen once. The sample is drawn from a study of T-cell reconstitution after alpha-beta-depleted transplantation in children. The CDR3 extends over 12 amino acids. V gave up 5 bases and J gave up 9 bases, with 10 bases separating them. Germline loops: CDR1 SGHAT, CDR2 FQNNGV. Study-wide findings and caveats: The main origin of T-cell counts and diversity one year after transplant was newly produced T cells. Reportedly, alpha-beta T cells present about two months post-transplant originated from several hundred expanded clones of graft origin. There were some patients whose high TCRbeta diversity at day 60 came from surviving recipient T cells and thymic progenitors.

This sequence was found in a boy younger than 10 with acute lymphoblastic leukemia, due to receive a stem cell transplant. The genes are TRBV11-2 and TRBJ2-2; D is unclear. The specimen was PBMCs, collected before TCRalphabeta/CD19-depleted stem cell transplant. CDR3 DNA: TGTGCCAGCAGCCCCAAGGGCCGGGAGCTGTTTTTT. Translating gives CASSPKGRELFF.